A selection of T cell receptor beta chains follows, all from one sample in a study of blood T cell repertoires in COVID-19. Sequencing was performed with immunoSEQ multiplex PCR; in TCRdb, only in-frame clones are kept and a portion is missing. Here the sample spans approximately 170,000 clones, about 87% being singletons. Sequencing was done on a sample of peripheral blood. The receptors here all came from a woman of 80 years or more with COVID-19, enrolled during active disease. The CDR3 runs from the conserved cysteine through the conserved F or W. The D gene is left open where the match is weak. Where a row states a size, it is once, few, many or the class of an expanded clone; other rows omit it.

clone size	V gene	J gene	D gene	CDR3 protein	CDR3 DNA
-	TRBV5-5	TRBJ1-5	-	CASSLLGDQPQHF	TGTGCCAGCAGCTTATTGGGAGATCAGCCCCAGCATTTT
-	TRBV29-1	TRBJ2-7	TRBD1	CSVRGQTYEQYF	TGCAGCGTTAGGGGACAGACCTACGAGCAGTACTTC
-	TRBV3-1/TRBV3-2	TRBJ2-1	TRBD1	CASSLTRQGSSYNEQFF	TGTGCCAGCAGCCTAACACGACAGGGTAGCTCCTACAATGAGCAGTTCTTC
-	TRBV12-3/TRBV12-4	TRBJ1-5	TRBD1	CASRLTGEKPQHF	TGTGCCAGCAGACTGACAGGGGAAAAGCCCCAGCATTTT
few	TRBV9	TRBJ1-1	-	CASSAQVDTEAFF	TGTGCCAGCAGCGCGCAGGTTGACACTGAAGCTTTCTTT
-	TRBV5-4	TRBJ1-2	-	CASSSTGMGYGYTF	TGTGCCAGCAGTTCTACAGGGATGGGGTATGGCTACACCTTC
-	TRBV11-3	TRBJ2-3	-	CASSLNGRTDTQYF	TGTGCCAGCAGCTTAAATGGGCGCACAGATACGCAGTATTTT
-	TRBV5-1	TRBJ2-7	-	CASSPGTLTNLEQYF	TGCGCCAGCAGCCCCGGGACATTAACCAACCTCGAGCAGTACTTC
-	TRBV5-3	TRBJ2-7	-	CARSSPDSYEQYF	TGTGCCAGAAGCTCGCCCGACAGCTACGAGCAGTACTTC
once	TRBV6-5	TRBJ1-1	-	CASSWVGLGGSEAFF	TGTGCCAGCAGTTGGGTCGGACTGGGAGGATCAGAGGCTTTCTTT
-	TRBV15	TRBJ2-3	TRBD2	CATSSYLGGSADTQYF	TGTGCCACCAGCTCCTACTTGGGCGGGAGCGCAGATACGCAGTATTTT
-	TRBV7-2	TRBJ1-1	TRBD1	CASSLSNRGRSEAFF	TGTGCCAGCAGCTTATCGAACAGGGGGAGGTCTGAAGCTTTCTTT
-	TRBV29-1	TRBJ2-3	TRBD2	CSVGSGRADTQYF	TGCAGCGTGGGTAGCGGGAGGGCAGATACGCAGTATTTT
-	TRBV11-1	TRBJ1-2	-	CASSFQGIGYTF	TGTGCCAGCAGCTTCCAGGGAATAGGCTACACCTTC
-	TRBV5-1	TRBJ1-2	-	CASSFNREYGYTF	TGCGCCAGCAGCTTCAACAGGGAGTATGGCTACACCTTC